The 10 T cell receptor beta chains below were found in one sample sequenced in a study of cytomegalovirus exposure and HLA in healthy donors. The PCR was carried out with 60 Vbeta primers and 13 Jbeta primers. TCRdb keeps only in-frame clones here, not all; method: immunoSEQ multiplex PCR. Of tens of thousands of clones detected, around 81% appear once; the ten largest clones hold 0.9% to 1.2%. The sequencing sample was made of PBMCs. Source of these receptors: a male donor in good health and CMV-seronegative.

The chain recombines TRBV7-2 with TRBJ1-3, with TRBD1 identical over 9 bases. This CDR3 spans 16 amino acids. Trimming cost V 6 bases and J 4 bases; bases outside gene matches: 10. CDR1 is SGHTA, CDR2 FQGNSA, per germline. The chain's CDR3 is CASRDPGQGSGNTIYF. CDR3 bases: TGTGCCAGCAGAGACCCGGGACAGGGATCGGGAAACACCATATATTTT.

V and J are TRBV11-3 and TRBJ2-1, with 7 positions matching TRBD2. J was trimmed by 4 bases and V by 1 base; bases with no gene match: 4. The V gene's germline CDR1 is SGHNT and CDR2 YENEEA. The CDR3 contains 15 residues. CDR3 in DNA: TGTGCCAGCAGCTTAGCGCTAGCGGAGTACAATGAGCAGTTCTTC. Encoded protein: CASSLALAEYNEQFF.

The genes are TRBV7-6 and TRBJ2-1; D perhaps matches TRBD1 (6 bases). The germline gives CDR1 SGHVS, CDR2 FNYEAQ. V was shortened by 1 base and J by 1 base, with 14 bases between the two germline ends. This CDR3 spans 17 amino acids. CDR3 nucleotide sequence: TGTGCCAGCAGCTTAGTGGGCAGGGGTCAATCCTACAATGAGCAGTTCTTC. It yields the protein CASSLVGRGQSYNEQFF.

Only one count was recorded for this clone. The V and J genes are TRBV2 and TRBJ2-7, with 9 bases lining up with TRBD2. V was clipped by 8 bases and J by 3 bases; unmatched bases: 5. The CDR3 sequence is 13 residues long. Germline V gene sequence: CDR1 SNHLY, CDR2 FYNNEI. As DNA, the CDR3 is TGTGCCAGCGGGGGACTAGCAGACTACGAGCAGTACTTC. It encodes CASGGLADYEQYF.

This clone has a handful of counts. The rearrangement links TRBV11-2 to TRBJ2-3, with D perhaps TRBD1 (5 bases). The V end lost 3 bases, the J end lost 6 bases, and 13 bases lay between the germline ends. The CDR3 has 14 amino acids. Germline V lookup: CDR1 SGHAT, CDR2 FQNNGV. In nucleotides, the CDR3 is TGTGCCAGCAGCTTGTACAGGATTCGGGATACGCAGTATTTT. The encoded protein is CASSLYRIRDTQYF.

The chain carries TRBV19 and TRBJ2-5, with TRBD2 matching over 8 bases. Germline CDR1 LNHDA, CDR2 SQIVND (reference sequence). The CDR3 totals 14 residues. The V and J ends lost 3 bases and 3 bases, in that order; junction bases with no gene match: 3. The CDR3 reads CASSIGGGKETQYF. The CDR3 nucleotides are TGTGCCAGTAGTATCGGGGGGGGGAAAGAGACCCAGTACTTC.

The chain couples TRBV6-6 to TRBJ2-1; 10 nucleotides line up with TRBD2. Germline V gives CDR1 MNHNY, CDR2 SVGAGI (reference sequence). This CDR3 is 15 amino acids long. Germline trimming cut 0 bases from V and 9 bases from J; bases unmatched to any gene: 5. CDR3 sequence (DNA): TGTGCCAGCAGTTACTCCCTCACTAGCGGGGTTGAGCAGTTCTTC. It translates to CASSYSLTSGVEQFF.

This clone was seen a few times. V and J are TRBV30 and TRBJ2-5; no clear D. The germline CDR1 and CDR2 sequences are GTSNPN and SVGIG (reference sequence). The CDR3 contains 14 residues. V gave up 0 bases and J gave up 2 bases, with 10 bases separating them. The CDR3 DNA follows: TGTGCCTGGAGTGTACAGAACCTACAAGAGACCCAGTACTTC. Encoded protein: CAWSVQNLQETQYF.

This clone came up once. This chain links TRBV30 with TRBJ2-5; a possible D gene is TRBD2 (5 bases). Trimming left V 2 bases short and J 4 bases short, with 14 bases between. Germline CDR1 is GTSNPN and CDR2 is SVGIG (reference sequence). CDR3 length: 14 amino acids. In nucleotides, the CDR3 is TGTGCCTGGAGTTCTACACCCCGGGGAGAGACCCAGTACTTC. Translation gives CAWSSTPRGETQYF.

The chain combines TRBV30 with TRBJ1-1; D remains unclear. The V and J ends lost 0 bases and 5 bases respectively, with 19 bases between them. The germline CDR1 and CDR2 sequences are GTSNPN and SVGIG (reference sequence). The CDR3 spans 16 residues. The CDR3 here is CAWSVLDLVLETEAFF. The CDR3 bases are TGTGCCTGGAGTGTACTTGATCTAGTCTTGGAAACTGAAGCTTTCTTT.